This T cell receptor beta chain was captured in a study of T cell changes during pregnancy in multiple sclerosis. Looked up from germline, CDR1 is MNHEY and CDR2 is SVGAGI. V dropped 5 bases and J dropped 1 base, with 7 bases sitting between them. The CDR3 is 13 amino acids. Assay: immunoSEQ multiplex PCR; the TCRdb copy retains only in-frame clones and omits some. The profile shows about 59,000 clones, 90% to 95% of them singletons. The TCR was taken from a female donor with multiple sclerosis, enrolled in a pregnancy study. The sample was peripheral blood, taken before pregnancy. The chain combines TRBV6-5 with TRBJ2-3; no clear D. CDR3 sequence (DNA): TGTGCCAGCAGTCGGTTGGGCACAGATACGCAGTATTTT. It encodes CASSRLGTDTQYF.